The rows below give T cell receptor beta chains drawn from one sample of a study of beta chain features in type 1 diabetes. Some clones are missing from TCRdb's copy, which holds only in-frame ones; the method was immunoSEQ multiplex PCR. This table holds 130,000 to 150,000 clones, about 7.1% found once. Sequencing was done on a sample of central memory CD4+ T cells from blood. The receptors originated from a woman younger than 45 in good health. CDR3s include the opening cysteine and the closing phenylalanine or tryptophan. The D gene is left open where the match is weak. Size tells how often a clone was seen (once, few, many) or the class of an expanded clone, and some rows leave it out.

14,TRBV19,TRBD2,NA,TRBJ2-1,TGTGCCAGTGCATCCGGGACTACTCTCAATGAGCAGTTCTTC,CASASGTTLNEQFF
15,TRBV6-5,TRBD2,few,TRBJ2-1,TGTGCCAGCACCACGCTAGCGGGAGCTCGCAATGAGCAGTTCTTC,CASTTLAGARNEQFF
15,TRBV7-8,NA,few,TRBJ1-2,TGTGCCAGCAGCCATAATTCCGCCAGGGCAAACGGCTACACCTTC,CASSHNSARANGYTF
16,TRBV11-1,TRBD2,NA,TRBJ2-1,TGTGCCAGCAGCTTAGGGGGACTAGCGGCATACAATGAGCAGTTCTTC,CASSLGGLAAYNEQFF
16,TRBV5-4,TRBD2,NA,TRBJ2-1,TGTGCCAGAAGCTTCTGCGGGAGCTGGTCCTACAATGAGCAGTTCTTC,CARSFCGSWSYNEQFF
13,TRBV7-3,NA,few,TRBJ2-5,TGTGCCAGCAGCAATAACGACAGGGAGACCCAGTACTTC,CASSNNDRETQYF
16,TRBV4-2,NA,NA,TRBJ2-4,TGTGCCAGCAGCCAATATAGCGAAGGGGGCAAAAACATTCAGTACTTC,CASSQYSEGGKNIQYF
14,TRBV9,NA,few,TRBJ2-1,TGTGCCAGCAGCGTAGAGACTAGAGGCGATGAGCAGTTCTTC,CASSVETRGDEQFF
15,TRBV7-7,TRBD2,few,TRBJ2-3,TGTGCTAGCAGCCCACGGGGGGAAACCACAGATACGCAGTATTTT,CASSPRGETTDTQYF
16,TRBV28,TRBD2,NA,TRBJ2-1,TGTGCCAGCAGTTTAGGGCTAGCGGGTGCCTACAATGAGCAGTTCTTC,CASSLGLAGAYNEQFF
12,TRBV29-1,TRBD1,few,TRBJ1-4,TGCAGCACAGGGACAGGGGATGAAAAACTGTTTTTT,CSTGTGDEKLFF
16,TRBV19,TRBD2,few,TRBJ2-2,TGTGCCAGTAGTCGACTAGCGGGAGAGAACACCGGGGAGCTGTTTTTT,CASSRLAGENTGELFF
15,TRBV19,NA,NA,TRBJ2-2,TGTGCCACCCGGGACGAAGGGGGGAACACCGGGGAGCTGTTTTTT,CATRDEGGNTGELFF
13,TRBV27,TRBD1,NA,TRBJ1-2,TGTGCCAGCAGGGGGACAGCTAACTATGGCTACACCTTC,CASRGTANYGYTF
12,TRBV7-9,TRBD2,NA,TRBJ2-5,TGTGCCACCAGCGGGAGTAGGGAGACCCAGTACTTC,CATSGSRETQYF
14,TRBV7-2,NA,many,TRBJ2-7,TGTGCCAGCAGCTTATACTCTGGGTCGAGGGAGCAGTACTTC,CASSLYSGSREQYF
14,TRBV29-1,TRBD1,many,TRBJ2-7,TGCAGCGTCGGCGGGACAGGGGGCTCCTACGAGCAGTACTTC,CSVGGTGGSYEQYF
15,TRBV7-2,TRBD1,few,TRBJ1-1,TGTGCCAGCAGCCCGACCGGGACAGGTGTGACTGAAGCTTTCTTT,CASSPTGTGVTEAFF
15,TRBV19,NA,many,TRBJ1-5,TGTGCCAGTTCACCAGGACAGCCTTTTAATCAGCCCCAGCATTTT,CASSPGQPFNQPQHF
14,TRBV28,NA,few,TRBJ2-1,TGTGCCAGCAGGAAGATGGGACTTGGGGATGAGCAGTTCTTC,CASRKMGLGDEQFF
16,TRBV19,NA,NA,TRBJ2-3,TGTGCCAGTAGTATCCGGCTAGCCGGTGGCACAGATACGCAGTATTTT,CASSIRLAGGTDTQYF
15,TRBV11-1,TRBD1,few,TRBJ2-1,TGTGCCAGCAGCTTACCAGGGGGAAGCTACAATGAGCAGTTCTTC,CASSLPGGSYNEQFF
17,TRBV11-2,TRBD2,few,TRBJ2-3,TGTGCCAGCAGCTTAGGGACTAGCGCCTCTTTCACAGATACGCAGTATTTT,CASSLGTSASFTDTQYF
17,TRBV10-3,TRBD1,many,TRBJ2-7,TGTGCCATCAGTGAGCTCCTCGTAGGGGACAGGGCCTACGAGCAGTACTTC,CAISELLVGDRAYEQYF
14,TRBV19,NA,NA,TRBJ1-3,TGTGCCAGTGGGGCGCGAACTTCTGGAAACACCATATATTTT,CASGARTSGNTIYF
15,TRBV5-5,TRBD1,NA,TRBJ2-3,TGTGCCAGCAGACTCCTACAGGGGTCGGCAGATACGCAGTATTTT,CASRLLQGSADTQYF
14,TRBV5-1,TRBD2,NA,TRBJ2-1,TGCGCCAGCAGCCTGACTAGCGGGGAAAATGAGCAGTTCTTC,CASSLTSGENEQFF
14,TRBV19,NA,many,TRBJ2-7,TGTGCCAGTAGTATAGATCGGAGAGGCTACGAGCAGTACTTC,CASSIDRRGYEQYF
14,TRBV7-2,NA,few,TRBJ2-1,TGTGCCAGCAGCTTAGGAGGGGGGAGGGATGAGCAGTTCTTC,CASSLGGGRDEQFF
16,TRBV28,NA,few,TRBJ2-3,TGTGCCAGCAGTTCGATTAGAAGCGTAGGAACAGATACGCAGTATTTT,CASSSIRSVGTDTQYF
11,TRBV7-2,NA,NA,TRBJ1-2,TGTGCCAGCAGCTTAAGCGATGGCTACACCTTC,CASSLSDGYTF
16,TRBV2,TRBD1,few,TRBJ1-2,TGTGCCAGGTTCCAGGGGGTTGGCCTGGCTAACTATGGCTACACCTTC,CARFQGVGLANYGYTF
17,TRBV28,NA,NA,TRBJ1-1,TGTGCCAGCATAGTCTCGGCAGGGCGAGCTATGAACACTGAAGCTTTCTTT,CASIVSAGRAMNTEAFF
18,TRBV4-3,TRBD2,few,TRBJ2-5,TGCGCCAGCAGCCAAGCCCTAGCGGGAGGGCCCTCCACCGAGACCCAGTACTTC,CASSQALAGGPSTETQYF
19,TRBV14,NA,NA,TRBJ2-5,TGTGCCAGCAGCCAAGAATGGAACCCTGGCAGGGTGATTCGAGAGACCCAGTACTTC,CASSQEWNPGRVIRETQYF
15,TRBV2,NA,NA,TRBJ1-1,TGTGCCAGCAGGACTCGGGGACAAATGAACACTGAAGCTTTCTTT,CASRTRGQMNTEAFF
14,TRBV11-2,NA,NA,TRBJ2-3,TGTGCCAGCAGCTTAGGGCCTAGCTCGGGTACGCAGTATTTT,CASSLGPSSGTQYF